This TCR beta chain is from a study of OX40 agonist ivuxolimab in advanced cancers. Study background: Enrolled patients in dose escalation had cancers that were hepatocellular carcinoma, melanoma, renal cell or head and neck cancer. The group had a mean age of about 65 years, ranged from about 20 to 85, and was approximately 81% male. Allowance was made for prior anti-PD-1, anti-PD-L1 or anti-CTLA-4 therapy, and 35% to 40% had some.

Generated by immunoSEQ multiplex PCR, the TCRdb table keeps only in-frame clones and is missing some. Of under 20,000 clones listed, 80% to 95% are singletons. The germline V gene encodes CDR1 GTSNPN and CDR2 SVGIG (reference sequence). The CDR3 is 16 amino acids. The V gene lost 1 base and the J gene lost 0 bases, with 12 bases spanning the gap. Study-wide findings and caveats: There was clonal expansion of CD4+ and CD8+ blood T cells by week 6 at 0.1 to 3.0 mg/kg.

A word on this clone: Its antigen is unknown.

The source is an adult with an advanced solid tumor such as melanoma, head and neck, liver or kidney cancer. The sample was CD4+ or CD8+ T cells sorted from blood, taken in a trial of the OX40 agonist ivuxolimab. The V call is TRBV30, the J call TRBJ1-4; D gene ambiguous. The CDR3 DNA reads TGTGCCTGGAGTGAATTTCGGCACCCAACTAATGAAAAACTGTTTTTT. It encodes CAWSEFRHPTNEKLFF.